The 6 T cell receptor beta chains below come from one sample, sequenced in a study of T cells in Graves' hyperthyroidism and ophthalmopathy. Researchers amplified the TCR beta CDR3 regions from RNA transcripts. Primed by the HTBI set, a first-round RT-PCR was run on the TCR CDR3. TCRdb passed the multiplex PCR reads through MiXCR, listing each CDR3 protein once. The table records about 540,000 distinct CDR3 sequences, roughly 46% of them present only once. Material: peripheral blood or thyroid tissue (not recorded which). The receptors were gathered from a woman aged 18-29 years with Graves' hyperthyroidism.

This clonotype has only one observation. The rearrangement joins TRBV10-3 to TRBJ2-1; TRBD2 might be the D (7 bases). The V end lost 8 bases, the J end lost 7 bases, and 21 bases lay between the germline ends. The V gene's germline CDR1 is ENHRY and CDR2 SYGVKD. The CDR3 covers 15 residues. CDR3 sequence (DNA): TGTGCCATCGGGGCTAGACAGGAGGGAGGGAATGAGCAGTTCTTC. Its protein product is CAIGARQEGGNEQFF.

The CDR3 region has the DNA TGCAGTGCTAGTGGGGACCAGGGCGCAGAGACCCAGTACTTC. This gives the protein CSASGDQGAETQYF. This chain joins TRBV20-1 and TRBJ2-5; D may match TRBD1 or TRBD2 (5 bases each). CDR1 is DFQATT and CDR2 is SNEGSKA in the germline V gene (reference sequence). The germline V and J ends were trimmed by 3 bases and 4 bases, with 15 bases remaining between them. This CDR3 spans 14 amino acids.

The chain couples TRBV12-3 or TRBV12-4 to TRBJ1-6; TRBD1 might be the D (5 bases). The V end lost 7 bases, the J end lost 6 bases, and 19 bases lay between the germline ends. The CDR3 has 16 residues. The CDR3 is CASTPLAGQGNSPLHF. The CDR3 DNA is TGTGCCAGCACTCCCCTCGCGGGGCAGGGTAATTCACCCCTCCACTTT.

This clonotype has a count of ten or more. The chain has TRBV2 and TRBJ1-5; perhaps TRBD1 as D (6 bases). The V end was cut by 1 base, the J end by 6 bases, with 10 bases between. The V gene's germline CDR1 is SNHLY and CDR2 FYNNEI. CDR3 length equals 14 residues. CDR3 bases: TGTGCCAGCAGTGAAGTACAGGGTGGTCAGCCCCAGCATTTT. It encodes CASSEVQGGQPQHF.

This clonotype occurred many times. Here the CDR3 DNA reads TGTGCCAGCAGTGGAAGGGGGCGGTGGACTGAAGCTTTCTTT. Its translation is CASSGRGRWTEAFF. This sequence joins TRBV2 and TRBJ1-1; 7 bases align to TRBD1. Germline V gene data show CDR1 as SNHLY and CDR2 as FYNNEI. The V gene end was trimmed by 4 bases and the J gene end by 5 bases; junction bases not matched to a gene: 7. The CDR3 runs 14 residues.

This clonotype was counted a few times. The chain employs TRBV19 and TRBJ1-5; 10 bases agree with TRBD1. V dropped 5 bases and J dropped 3; count of bases not matched to a gene: 7. Germline lookup yields CDR1 LNHDA and CDR2 SQIVND (reference sequence). The CDR3 consists of 16 residues. For the CDR3, the DNA is TGTGCCAGTAGTCAGTTGGACAGGGGGTTCAATCAGCCCCAGCATTTT. Its protein is CASSQLDRGFNQPQHF.